These 11 T cell receptor beta chains came from one sample sequenced in a study of neurological immune-mediated disorders (dated by TCRdb to the late 2010s). Libraries were prepared through 5' RACE. Sequencer: Illumina HiSeq 2500. TCRdb passed the public sequencing reads through fastp at Q25 and MiXCR, retaining productive beta sequences. Duplicate CDR3 protein sequences are folded into a single record with the most common DNA and genes. The sample table shows 35,000 to 45,000 distinct CDR3 sequences, and more than 3% are seen once. The top ten constitute about 8% of the sample. The sample's time point label, in plain terms: longitudinal time-point 1 (baseline). Material: PBMCs. These receptors were taken from a woman aged 60 to 75 with multiple sclerosis.

This clonotype showed up many times. The chain employs TRBV20-1 and TRBJ2-7, with 7 bases fitting TRBD1. With 3 bases clipped from V and 0 bases from J, the junction kept 5 bases outside the gene matches. The CDR3 sequence is 14 residues long. Germline CDR1 DFQATT, CDR2 SNEGSKA (reference sequence). CDR3 residues: CSASPTGASYEQYF. The CDR3 DNA reads TGCAGTGCTAGTCCAACAGGGGCCTCCTACGAGCAGTACTTC.

This clonotype was seen repeatedly, ten times or more. V is TRBV12-3 or TRBV12-4 and J is TRBJ2-7; D possibly uses TRBD1 or TRBD2 (5 bases each). The CDR3 is 15 residues long. The V end lost 7 bases, the J end lost 2 bases, and 18 bases lay between the germline ends. The CDR3 spells CASTTGAGDTYEQYF. As DNA, the CDR3 is TGTGCCAGCACCACCGGGGCAGGAGATACCTACGAGCAGTACTTC.

As regards this clonotype: A much larger clone is a single base away; this may be a read error. The chain joins TRBV7-6 to TRBJ2-3; D remains unclear. The CDR3 length is 13 residues. The ends were cut back, 7 bases at V and 1 base at J, with 9 bases in the middle. Germline V gives CDR1 SGHVS, CDR2 FNYEAQ. The CDR3 loop is CASNQKGTDTQYF. The CDR3 nucleotides read TGTGCCAGCAATCAAAAAGGCACAGATACGCAGTATTTT.

This clonotype was seen many times. This chain links TRBV20-1 with TRBJ2-3; 11 bases fit TRBD2. Germline CDR1 is DFQATT and CDR2 is SNEGSKA (reference sequence). J gave up 0 bases and V 5 bases, and 13 bases lay outside the gene matches. The CDR3 sequence is 18 residues long. As DNA, the CDR3 is TGCAGTGCTGGGGGCCGACTAGCGGGGACTCCTAGCACAGATACGCAGTATTTT. This codes for CSAGGRLAGTPSTDTQYF.

At least ten counts were recorded for this clonotype. V gene TRBV5-1 combines with J gene TRBJ2-7; 9 nucleotides align to TRBD1. Per the germline V gene, CDR1 is SGHRS and CDR2 is YFSETQ. This CDR3 spans 14 amino acids. V trimming: 4 bases; J trimming: 5 bases; junction bases outside the gene matches: 7. The CDR3 spells CASSATQGAHEQYF. In nucleotides, the CDR3 is TGCGCCAGCAGCGCGACACAGGGGGCCCACGAGCAGTACTTC.

In its sample, this clonotype was seen many times. The CDR3 loop is CASITGPSTEGGYTF. CDR3 nucleotides: TGTGCCAGCATCACCGGGCCCTCTACTGAGGGCGGCTACACCTTC. This chain links TRBV28 with TRBJ1-2, with no clear D. V was pared by 7 bases and J by 8 bases, with 23 bases between. CDR3 length equals 15 residues. CDR1 MDHEN and CDR2 SYDVKM come from the germline V gene.

The table lists this clonotype with many counts. This rearrangement joins TRBV7-9 to TRBJ2-7; TRBD2 is a possible D gene (6 bases). CDR1 SEHNR and CDR2 FQNEAQ come from the germline V gene (reference sequence). This CDR3 has 12 residues. Deletions cut 8 bases from V and 3 bases from J, with 11 bases between. The chain's CDR3 is CASGDGSYEQYF. The CDR3 nucleotides are TGTGCCAGCGGGGACGGGAGCTACGAGCAGTACTTC. Complete variable domain (other parts from reference TRBV7-9 and TRBJ2-7): DTGVSQNPRHKITKRGQNVTFRCDPISEHNRLYWYRQTLGQGPEFLTYFQNEAQLEKSRLLSDRFSAERPKGSFSTLEIQRTEQGDSAMYLCASGDGSYEQYFGPGTRLTVT.

This clonotype was seen at least ten times. The rearrangement joins TRBV5-1 to TRBJ2-5, with 7 bases lining up with TRBD2. CDR3 length equals 15 residues. Germline CDR1 is SGHRS and CDR2 is YFSETQ. J lost 5 bases, V lost 7 bases, and 14 bases had no gene match. The CDR3 spells CASRREATQWETQYF. The CDR3, as DNA: TGCGCCAGCCGCCGGGAGGCTACGCAATGGGAGACCCAGTACTTC.

This clonotype was seen many times. V gene TRBV6-2 or TRBV6-3 combines with J gene TRBJ2-7; 8 positions match TRBD1. Per germline, CDR1 MNHEY and CDR2 SVGEGT. The CDR3 loop spans 14 amino acids. Trimming took 5 bases from V and 4 from J; bases not matched to a gene: 7. For the CDR3, the DNA is TGTGCCAGCAGTGAAACAGGGGGGCCATACGAGCAGTACTTC. Its protein is CASSETGGPYEQYF.

This clonotype showed up many times. The chain uses TRBV10-3 and TRBJ1-1; perhaps TRBD1 as D (5 bases). V was cut by 0 bases and J by 2 bases, with 7 bases left in between. The CDR3 spans 14 residues. Germline V CDR1 and CDR2: ENHRY, SYGVKD. CDR3 DNA: TGTGCCATCAGTGAGTCGGGGGACAACACTGAAGCTTTCTTT. It encodes CAISESGDNTEAFF.

This clonotype was seen repeatedly, ten times or more. This chain connects TRBV12-3 or TRBV12-4 to TRBJ2-7, with D uncertain. This CDR3 spans 13 amino acids. V shed 3 bases and J shed 1 base, with 7 bases lying between them. DNA for the CDR3: TGTGCCAGCAGTTTGACATCTTCCTACGAGCAGTACTTC. Translation gives CASSLTSSYEQYF.